This record looks at one TCR beta chain sequence and its context. Its antigen specificity is not known. Base qualities are not provided; no much larger clone lies one nucleotide away. The CDR3 runs 14 residues from the cysteine to the phenylalanine. CDR3 DNA only is kept here, 42 bases in frame from base 1. V drops 0 bases and J drops 6 bases, leaving 11 bases in between. Taken from the germline V gene, the CDR1 and CDR2 loops are ENHRY and SYGVKD. The protocol used for the library was 5' RACE. The reads were generated on an Illumina HiSeq 2500. A second PCR of roughly 6 to 12 cycles was performed with a sample-barcoded 5' primer and a J-beta primer mix. Each TCR beta cDNA molecule received a unique molecular identifier from a template-switch 5' adaptor carrying 12 random nucleotides. At least 2.5 million CDR3-containing paired-end reads were obtained from each sample. All of the RNA was converted into first-strand cDNA using the Mint cDNA synthesis kit, with a TRBC-specific oligonucleotide serving as the primer. After uracil-DNA glycosylase treatment, a first 18-cycle PCR used universal primers M1SS and BC2_uni_R on all cDNA. As for the authors' bioinformatics: Each sample was normalized by randomly selecting 1 million high-quality reads, each carrying a distinct molecular identifier. Reads sharing molecular identifiers were discarded rather than binned into consensus sequences. MiTCR, set to a Q25 quality threshold and the strictest error-elimination algorithm, was used for CDR3 identification, clonotype clustering and error correction. A nonparametric unseen species model using Euler transformation provided a lower-bound estimate of total TCR beta diversity. The public reads were run again by TCRdb, first through fastp at Q25 and then through MiXCR, and only productive beta chains were kept. Each entry merges the rows of one CDR3 protein and shows their most common DNA and genes. TCRdb, rather than the study authors, made the V and J calls. The sample contains about 1.1 million distinct CDR3 sequences, around two fifths of them found a single time. The ten largest clones represent approximately 14% of the sample.

The sample is drawn from a study of blood T cells in healthy people across ages (dated by TCRdb to between 2015 and 2016). For context, the study as a whole: In model experiments, template switching captured roughly one uniquely barcoded TCR beta cDNA molecule for every two T cells. Using deep sequencing normalized with unique cDNA molecular identifiers, the study measured how TCR beta repertoire diversity changes with age. The donors were divided into four age groups: young (average roughly 15 years), middle-aged (roughly 40), aged (approximately 64) and long-lived (82). Donors of different ages were randomly distributed across sequencing lanes to avoid experimental bias. Two additional independent replicas of 1 million unique cDNA reads from the same blood draw were analyzed for two donors (one aged 18 to 29 and one aged 80 or older).

The 39 donors, aged roughly 6 to 100 years, were systemically healthy Caucasian individuals from Russia. Roughly 10 milliliters of peripheral blood were collected from each donor into EDTA-treated Vacutainer tubes. Ficoll-Paque density-gradient centrifugation was used to isolate PBMCs, with at least 7 million per sample. Trizol reagent was used to extract total RNA from PBMCs, with at least 5 micrograms per sample. For every donor, flow cytometry on a PBMC aliquot measured the percentage of naive CD45RAhigh/CD27high T cells. Beyond this particular receptor, the publication reports: Donor CMV infection status was unknown, potentially confounding age-related changes in expanded clonotypes. Compared with the aged group, more naive CD4+ T cells, fewer expanded clones and increased TCR diversity were shown by the long-lived group, suggesting age selection. As age increased, observed TCR beta diversity per million T cells dropped in a roughly linear way, and a significant reduction was already evident by age 40. Conclusive comparison of naive and antigen-experienced compartments was prevented by the profiling of bulk unsorted PBMCs. The percentage of naive T cells measured by flow cytometry correlated strongly with observed TCR beta diversity. Estimates of total diversity based on one million sequenced T cells were regarded as lower bounds and as underestimates.

The sample consisted of blood. This chain joins TRBV10-3 to TRBJ1-2, with TRBD1 perhaps the D gene, on 6 matching bases. This TCR derives from a young man in good health. The nucleotides are TGTGCCATCAGTGAGTCAAACAGGGTGGATGGCTACACCTTC. This codes for CAISESNRVDGYTF.